Below are 9 T cell receptor beta chains sequenced from a single sample in a study of blood T cell repertoires in COVID-19. Sequencing used immunoSEQ multiplex PCR; TCRdb keeps in-frame clones, though not all of them. The sample yields tens of thousands of clones, roughly four fifths seen once. Material for sequencing was peripheral blood. The receptors derive from a human donor in a cohort sampled during active COVID-19.

This clone has a single count. The V and J genes are TRBV28 and TRBJ1-2; 8 nucleotides agree with TRBD1. V shed 8 bases and J 3 bases; nucleotides not matched to a gene: 8. This CDR3 comprises 14 residues. Germline V gene lookup returns CDR1 MDHEN and CDR2 SYDVKM. CDR3 sequence reads: CASRQGARYYGYTF. DNA of the CDR3: TGTGCCAGCCGCCAGGGGGCGAGGTACTATGGCTACACCTTC.

V and J are TRBV5-1 and TRBJ2-2; TRBD2 matches at 8 bases. The germline V gene encodes CDR1 SGHRS and CDR2 YFSETQ. CDR3 size: 20 residues. The J segment lost 6 bases and the V segment lost 4 bases, leaving 23 bases of the junction unmatched. CDR3 nucleotide sequence: TGCGCCAGCAGCCTGGATCCAGCGGGAGTTGGATCAGGTTACGCCGGGGAGCTGTTTTTT. It encodes CASSLDPAGVGSGYAGELFF.

This chain's CDR3 is CASSSQIGSEQYF. CDR3 bases: TGTGCCAGCAGCTCTCAAATAGGGAGTGAGCAGTACTTC. The genes are TRBV7-3 and TRBJ2-7, with a tentative D call TRBD2 (5 bases). Trimming took 4 bases from V and 7 from J, leaving 14 bases between them. This CDR3 contains 13 residues. CDR1 and CDR2 from the germline V gene are SGHTA and FQGTGA.

V gene TRBV5-1 combines with J gene TRBJ2-7, with TRBD1 as a possible D gene (5 bases). CDR3 length: 13 amino acids. The V end lost 4 bases, the J end lost 4 bases, and 12 bases lay between the germline ends. Germline lookup yields CDR1 SGHRS and CDR2 YFSETQ. CDR3 region: CASSARADYEQYF. The CDR3 region has the DNA TGCGCCAGCAGCGCCAGGGCCGATTACGAGCAGTACTTC. The full variable domain, with the rest looked up from reference TRBV5-1 and TRBJ2-7, is KAGVTQTPRYLIKTRGQQVTLSCSPISGHRSVSWYQQTPGQGLQFLFEYFSETQRNKGNFPGRFSGRQFSNSRSEMNVSTLELGDSALYLCASSARADYEQYFGPGTRLTVT.

This clone was counted between two and nine times. The chain employs TRBV7-2 and TRBJ2-6; D is unclear. This CDR3 is 16 amino acids long. Trimming left V 5 bases short and J 0 bases short, with 11 bases between. Germline loops: CDR1 SGHTA, CDR2 FQGNSA. The CDR3 reads CASSRLTGSGANVLTF. For the CDR3, the DNA is TGTGCCAGCAGCCGTCTAACCGGCTCTGGGGCCAACGTCCTGACTTTC.

This clone was picked up a small number of times. The chain has TRBV6-1 and TRBJ2-3; the D gene is possibly TRBD2 (6 bases). The CDR3 has 16 residues. The V gene's germline CDR1 is MNHNS and CDR2 SASEGT. V lost 2 bases and J lost 2, with 14 bases in between. The CDR3 sequence: CASSELGSGHTDTQYF. The CDR3 bases are TGTGCCAGCAGTGAACTGGGTAGCGGACACACAGATACGCAGTATTTT.

This rearrangement joins TRBV30 to TRBJ2-7, with 7 bases fitting TRBD1. V shed 4 bases and J 1 base; nucleotides not matched to a gene: 7. The CDR3 sequence is 14 residues long. The germline CDR1 and CDR2 sequences are GTSNPN and SVGIG (reference sequence). The CDR3 DNA is TGTGCCTGGACCAGACAGGGAACTTCCTACGAGCAGTACTTC. Its translation: CAWTRQGTSYEQYF.

The genes are TRBV19 and TRBJ2-1, with 10 bases identical to TRBD2. This CDR3 has 15 amino acids. From germline, CDR1 is LNHDA and CDR2 SQIVND (reference sequence). V shed 6 bases, J shed 7 bases, and the junction held 9 bases outside the gene matches. The CDR3 sequence is CASRLAGGLGNEQFF. Written as DNA, the CDR3 is TGTGCCAGTAGGTTAGCGGGGGGCTTGGGTAATGAGCAGTTCTTC.

This chain joins TRBV5-6 and TRBJ2-3, with 9 bases lining up with TRBD1. CDR1 and CDR2 (germline): SGHDT, YYEEEE. Trimming removed 3 bases from V and 0 bases from J; junction bases left unmatched: 8. The CDR3 has 17 residues. CDR3 residues: CASSSIPGQGSTDTQYF. The CDR3 bases are TGTGCCAGCAGCTCCATCCCGGGACAGGGTAGCACAGATACGCAGTATTTT.